This section outlines one TCR beta chain sequence together with its context. Its antigen is currently unknown. The data stem from a study of T cells in Graves' hyperthyroidism and ophthalmopathy. V gave up 6 bases and J gave up 2 bases; unmatched junction bases: 11. Germline CDR1 KGHSH, CDR2 LQKENI. This CDR3 comprises 17 residues. General study points: Blood also carried most thyroid clonotypes expanded above 0.001. Ophthalmopathy was model-predicted a median about 6 months pre-onset. Patients with ophthalmopathy were separated from those with stable hyperthyroidism by a 13 V-J model.

At first hyperthyroidism diagnosis, before any ophthalmopathy symptoms, the blood sample was collected. Template material for amplifying TCR beta CDR3 regions consisted of RNA transcripts. Using the HTBI primer set, a first-round RT-PCR was run on the TCR CDR3. TCRdb re-called the multiplex PCR reads with MiXCR, one entry per CDR3 protein. In the table there are 690,000 or so distinct CDR3 sequences, around 20% of which are singletons. The sequence derives from a woman aged 45-60 years with Graves' hyperthyroidism that later progressed to Graves' ophthalmopathy. The sequencing sample was made of blood. The chain carries TRBV18 and TRBJ2-3; 10 bases are a match to TRBD2. The CDR3 DNA reads as TGTGCCAGCTCGAATTTACCTAGCGGGGGAGTCACAGATACGCAGTATTTT. As protein: CASSNLPSGGVTDTQYF.